A single sample gave rise to the 22 T cell receptor beta chains below, sequenced in a study of cytomegalovirus exposure and HLA in healthy donors. The PCR ran on 60 Vbeta and 13 Jbeta primers. Generated by immunoSEQ multiplex PCR, the TCRdb table keeps only in-frame clones and is missing some. The sample has 85,000 to 95,000 clones, 7.5% to 8.5% seen once. What was sequenced was PBMCs. These receptors came from a man aged 45 to 65 in good health and CMV-seronegative.

J is TRBJ1-1 and V is TRBV5-1; 7 bases align to TRBD1. The CDR3 is 14 amino acids. With 4 bases clipped from V and 3 bases from J, the junction kept 6 bases outside the gene matches. Per germline, CDR1 SGHRS and CDR2 YFSETQ. CDR3 DNA sequence: TGCGCCAGCAGCCTGACAGGGAGTCACACTGAAGCTTTCTTT. It is translated as CASSLTGSHTEAFF.

J is TRBJ2-3 and V is TRBV10-2; 8 bases fit TRBD1. J was trimmed by 0 bases and V by 7 bases; bases with no gene match: 9. This CDR3 contains 16 residues. Germline loops: CDR1 WSHSY, CDR2 SAAADI. CDR3 amino acids: CASTAGGFPSTDTQYF. Written as DNA, the CDR3 is TGCGCCAGCACGGCAGGGGGCTTCCCTAGCACAGATACGCAGTATTTT.

V gene TRBV7-2 combines with J gene TRBJ2-7, with TRBD2 identical over 10 bases. The V segment lost 4 bases and the J segment 2 bases; nucleotides outside the gene matches: 14. The CDR3 loop spans 18 amino acids. CDR1 SGHTA and CDR2 FQGNSA come from the germline V gene. The DNA for the CDR3 is TGTGCCAGCAGCTCCTCTGGGGCGACTAGCGGGCGAACCTACGAGCAGTACTTC. Translation: CASSSSGATSGRTYEQYF.

Here the CDR3 DNA reads TGTGCCAGCAACCAGGGAACCTATATGAACACTGAAGCTTTCTTT. This gives the protein CASNQGTYMNTEAFF. The chain recombines TRBV28 with TRBJ1-1; D perhaps matches TRBD1 (5 bases). The V gene's germline CDR1 is MDHEN and CDR2 SYDVKM. This CDR3 has 15 residues. V lost 7 bases and J 0 bases, leaving 15 bases between the germline ends.

This clone appeared a few times. V gene TRBV5-1 combines with J gene TRBJ2-4, with 7 bases matching TRBD2. Germline V gene sequence: CDR1 SGHRS, CDR2 YFSETQ. V was pared by 4 bases and J by 9 bases, with 19 bases of the junction left unmatched. The CDR3 length is 17 residues. CDR3: CASSVRPTSDGSSIQYF. The CDR3 nucleotides read TGCGCCAGCAGCGTGCGCCCTACTAGCGACGGATCGTCCATTCAGTACTTC.

The chain joins TRBV30 to TRBJ2-3; 8 nucleotides align to TRBD2. This CDR3 spans 14 amino acids. Germline V lookup: CDR1 GTSNPN, CDR2 SVGIG (reference sequence). Trimming took 4 bases from V and 4 from J; bases not matched to a gene: 7. The chain's CDR3 is CAWNSGRQADTQYF. As DNA, the CDR3 is TGTGCCTGGAACAGCGGGAGACAGGCAGATACGCAGTATTTT.

With respect to this clone: The junction differs from germline at one of its ends, possibly a read error. Distinct nucleotide sequences in the sample also encode this CDR3. The chain uses TRBV9 and TRBJ2-5; unclear D gene. Germline-derived CDR1 and CDR2 are SGDLS and YYNGEE. This CDR3 has 16 amino acids. As DNA, the CDR3 is TGCGCCAGCAGCTTAACTTCGACATCGACCCAAGAGACCCAGTACTTC. Protein: CASSLTSTSTQETQYF.

This clone was counted a few times. The chain employs TRBV6-1 and TRBJ2-3, with D possibly TRBD2 on 5 matching bases. The V and J ends lost 8 bases and 2 bases respectively, with 8 bases between them. This CDR3 comprises 12 residues. Germline V CDR1 and CDR2: MNHNS, SASEGT. The CDR3 reads CASRTDTDTQYF. The CDR3 DNA follows: TGTGCCAGCCGGACTGACACAGATACGCAGTATTTT.

This clone occurred a few times. V and J are TRBV9 and TRBJ2-5; D gene ambiguous. CDR1 SGDLS and CDR2 YYNGEE come from the germline V gene. This CDR3 has 14 residues. V lost 2 bases and J 3 bases, leaving 11 bases between the germline ends. CDR3 amino acids: CASSVPTAEETQYF. The CDR3 DNA follows: TGTGCCAGCAGCGTCCCAACAGCAGAAGAGACCCAGTACTTC.

This clone occurred a few times. This chain links TRBV6-5 with TRBJ1-6; possible D gene TRBD1, 5 bases. Germline CDR1 and CDR2: MNHEY and SVGAGI. V was trimmed by 6 bases and J by 7 bases, leaving 16 bases between them. The CDR3 length is 15 residues. Written as DNA, the CDR3 is TGTGCCAGCAGCCTACTGACAGTTGGCAATTCACCCCTCCACTTT. Encoded protein: CASSLLTVGNSPLHF.

This clone was counted only a few times. This chain links TRBV13 with TRBJ2-3; 8 bases line up with TRBD2. The CDR3 loop spans 16 amino acids. Germline trimming cut 5 bases from V and 4 bases from J; bases unmatched to any gene: 11. Germline-derived CDR1 and CDR2 are PRHDT and FYEKMQ (reference sequence). As DNA, the CDR3 is TGTGCCAGCAGCCCCCCCCGGACTAGCATCCCAGATACGCAGTATTTT. It yields the protein CASSPPRTSIPDTQYF.

The chain links TRBV6-1 to TRBJ2-2; possible D gene TRBD2, 6 bases. There are 20 residues in the CDR3. The germline V and J ends were trimmed by 4 bases and 4 bases, with 28 bases remaining between them. Looked up from germline, CDR1 is MNHNS and CDR2 is SASEGT. The DNA of the CDR3 is TGTGCCAGCAGTGTCCAGTCAGGGTCTAGCGACCCACGGGGCACCGGGGAGCTGTTTTTT. Amino acids: CASSVQSGSSDPRGTGELFF.

This clone was picked up a small number of times. The chain recombines TRBV4-2 with TRBJ2-5, with D hard to call. Germline V gene data show CDR1 as LGHNA and CDR2 as YNFKEQ. CDR3 length: 13 amino acids. V lost 1 base, J lost 2 bases, and 5 bases lay in between. CDR3 region: CASSQGQQETQYF. CDR3 DNA sequence: TGTGCCAGCAGCCAAGGACAACAAGAGACCCAGTACTTC.

In this sample, this clone turned up a few times. The chain recombines TRBV27 with TRBJ1-1, with TRBD1 identical over 7 bases. The J segment lost 3 bases and the V segment lost 2 bases, leaving 3 bases of the junction unmatched. The CDR3 has 14 amino acids. Germline V gene sequence: CDR1 MNHEY, CDR2 SMNVEV (reference sequence). The CDR3 DNA reads as TGTGCCAGCAGTTTAAGACAGGGATACACTGAAGCTTTCTTT. It is translated as CASSLRQGYTEAFF.

This clone was counted a few times. This chain joins TRBV29-1 and TRBJ2-1; D possibly corresponds to TRBD1 (6 bases). Germline V CDR1 and CDR2: SQVTM, ANQGSEA. The germline V and J ends were trimmed by 4 bases and 7 bases, with 17 bases remaining between them. The CDR3 covers 14 residues. The DNA for the CDR3 is TGCAGCGTTGGTGGAGCAGGGGCAAAGAATGAGCAGTTCTTC. Translating gives CSVGGAGAKNEQFF.

This clone was recorded a few times. This chain uses TRBV6-1 with TRBJ1-1; 8 positions match TRBD1. The CDR3 is 13 amino acids. With 7 bases clipped from V and 10 bases from J, the junction kept 11 bases outside the gene matches. Germline CDR1 reads MNHNS; CDR2 reads SASEGT. CDR3 coding DNA: TGTGCCAGCACCTTTGACAGGGGAGGTGGAGCTTTCTTT. Its protein product is CASTFDRGGGAFF.

The rearrangement joins TRBV27 to TRBJ1-2, with TRBD1 matching over 9 bases. Trimming removed 0 bases from V and 3 bases from J; junction bases left unmatched: 11. Germline V lookup: CDR1 MNHEY, CDR2 SMNVEV (reference sequence). The CDR3 runs to 18 residues. The CDR3 DNA sequence: TGTGCCAGCAGTTTATCGAACAGGGGGCGGTGGGGCGACTATGGCTACACCTTC. It codes for CASSLSNRGRWGDYGYTF.

This clone has a handful of counts. V and J are TRBV9 and TRBJ1-6; possible D gene TRBD1, 5 bases. CDR3 size: 17 residues. Trimming removed 4 bases at V and 10 bases at J, with 24 bases between. CDR1 and CDR2 from the germline V gene are SGDLS and YYNGEE. CDR3 amino acids: CASSPDPGGRGGSPLHF. The CDR3 DNA reads TGTGCCAGCAGCCCAGACCCTGGGGGGAGGGGTGGGTCACCCCTCCACTTT.

This clone turned up a few times. The chain has TRBV6-1 and TRBJ1-2; tentatively, D is TRBD1 (5 bases). Germline CDR1 and CDR2: MNHNS and SASEGT. This CDR3 is 14 amino acids long. V was trimmed by 0 bases and J by 8 bases, leaving 13 bases between them. CDR3 bases: TGTGCCAGCAGTGAAGCCTCAGGGTCTGCGGGCTACACCTTC. Protein: CASSEASGSAGYTF.

The chain links TRBV19 to TRBJ1-5; D is undetermined. The CDR3 contains 14 residues. Germline CDR1 is LNHDA and CDR2 is SQIVND (reference sequence). V gave up 3 bases and J gave up 3 bases, with 9 bases separating them. CDR3 sequence reads: CASSIQAANQPQHF. The CDR3 bases are TGTGCCAGTAGTATTCAGGCAGCCAATCAGCCCCAGCATTTT.

In its sample, this clone was seen a few times. This chain uses TRBV7-9 with TRBJ1-4, with D possibly TRBD1 on 6 matching bases. V lost 6 bases and J lost 8, with 13 bases in between. CDR1 SEHNR and CDR2 FQNEAQ come from the germline V gene (reference sequence). The CDR3 consists of 13 residues. Here the CDR3 DNA reads TGTGCCAGCAGTCAGGGGCCCAACGAAAAACTGTTTTTT. Protein: CASSQGPNEKLFF.

This chain's CDR3 is CASSLDREQYF. The CDR3 DNA sequence: TGTGCCAGCAGCTTAGATCGGGAGCAGTACTTC. The chain combines TRBV7-9 with TRBJ2-7; D gene unclear. Germline loops: CDR1 SEHNR, CDR2 FQNEAQ (reference sequence). Trimming left V 1 base short and J 7 bases short, with 5 bases between. This CDR3 contains 11 residues.